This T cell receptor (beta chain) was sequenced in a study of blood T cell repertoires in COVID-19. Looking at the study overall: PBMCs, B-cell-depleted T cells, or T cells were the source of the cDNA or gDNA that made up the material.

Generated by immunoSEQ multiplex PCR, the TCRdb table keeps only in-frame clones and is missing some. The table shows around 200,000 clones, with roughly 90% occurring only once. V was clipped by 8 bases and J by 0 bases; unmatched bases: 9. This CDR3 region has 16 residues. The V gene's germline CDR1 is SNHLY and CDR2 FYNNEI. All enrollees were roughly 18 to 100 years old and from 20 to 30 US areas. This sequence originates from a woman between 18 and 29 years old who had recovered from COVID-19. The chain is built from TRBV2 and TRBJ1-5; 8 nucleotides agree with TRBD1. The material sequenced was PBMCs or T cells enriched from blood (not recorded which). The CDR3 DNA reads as TGTGCCAGCCGGGACAGGATTGGTAGTAGCAATCAGCCCCAGCATTTT. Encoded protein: CASRDRIGSSNQPQHF.